This T cell receptor (beta chain) derives from a study of T cell repertoires in cytomegalovirus infection. Background on the study: Epitope selection comprised recently identified HLA-C-restricted CMV epitopes and well-studied HLA-B-restricted CMV epitopes. It was the public TCR beta signatures that indicated both CMV infection and matching HLA type.

Study-level findings and limits: Across the ex vivo response, the dominant clonotypes were HLA-C-restricted CMV-specific TCR beta clonotypes.

Germline V gives CDR1 KGHDR, CDR2 SFDVKD. The ends were cut back, 9 bases at V and 1 base at J, with 14 bases in the middle. This CDR3 has 14 amino acids. Comments on this clonotype: Antigen unknown.

Via MiXCR, TCRdb re-called the reads, giving one row per CDR3 protein. The sample has approximately 770,000 distinct CDR3 sequences, roughly 29% seen once. This sequence joins TRBV24-1 and TRBJ2-5; D call uncertain. The specimen comprised cultured CD8+ T cells from PBMCs, sampled from culture after CMV antigen stimulation. The receptor was isolated from a human donor in good health (CMV status not recorded). Some clones in this sample may be carry-over from other donors' samples. CDR3 nucleotide sequence: TGTGCCACCGCCGGATCCCCCACCCAAGAGACCCAGTACTTC. This sequence encodes CATAGSPTQETQYF.